A single sample gave rise to the 19 T cell receptor beta chains below, sequenced in a study of blood T cell repertoires in COVID-19. TCRdb's table, derived via immunoSEQ multiplex PCR, lists solely in-frame clones and lacks some. The table has about 250,000 clones, about four fifths seen once; the top ten hold about 9%. The sequenced material came from peripheral blood. Source of these receptors: a man aged 80 or over with acute or convalescent COVID-19.

The chain employs TRBV6-2 or TRBV6-3 and TRBJ1-6; D is uncertain. The CDR3 contains 14 residues. V was pared by 0 bases and J by 7 bases, with 7 bases between. Germline V gene sequence: CDR1 MNHEY, CDR2 SVGEGT. The CDR3 nucleotides read TGTGCCAGCAGTTACTCTGGGGAGAATTCACCCCTCCACTTT. Translating gives CASSYSGENSPLHF.

This clone showed up just once. The rearrangement uses TRBV7-2 and TRBJ1-6, with a possible D match to TRBD1 (6 bases). CDR1 is SGHTA, CDR2 FQGNSA, per germline. V lost 5 bases and J lost 2, with 10 bases in between. The CDR3 contains 15 residues. The DNA for the CDR3 is TGTGCCAGCAGCCACACAGGGACCTATAATTCACCCCTCCACTTT. It encodes CASSHTGTYNSPLHF.

V usage is TRBV18 and J usage is TRBJ1-1; 9 bases agree with TRBD1. With V trimmed by 3 bases and J by 0 bases, 8 bases remained unmatched. The CDR3 is 17 residues long. Germline V lookup: CDR1 KGHSH, CDR2 LQKENI. The CDR3 DNA sequence: TGTGCCAGCTCACCCCTTGGAGGACAGGGGATGAACACTGAAGCTTTCTTT. Translating gives CASSPLGGQGMNTEAFF.

As concerns this clone: Other DNA sequences from this sample encode an identical CDR3 as well. The CDR3 coding sequence is TGTGCCAGCAGTTATGGGACAGGGGGCTACGAGCAGTACTTC. This codes for CASSYGTGGYEQYF. The rearrangement uses TRBV6-5 and TRBJ2-7, with 11 bases lining up with TRBD1. Germline-derived CDR1 and CDR2 are MNHEY and SVGAGI. The CDR3 extends over 14 amino acids. Trimming removed 3 bases from V and 3 bases from J; junction bases left unmatched: 1.

The rearrangement joins TRBV11-2 to TRBJ2-1, with 7 bases identical to TRBD1. This CDR3 has 17 residues. Losses at the gene ends were 5 bases for V and 0 bases for J; bases not matched to a gene: 10. Germline loops: CDR1 SGHAT, CDR2 FQNNGV. The CDR3 here is CASSPRTGTVSYNEQFF. In DNA, the CDR3 is TGTGCCAGCAGCCCCCGAACCGGGACAGTCTCCTACAATGAGCAGTTCTTC.

The chain has TRBV18 and TRBJ2-3, with 8 bases identical to TRBD1. CDR3 size: 16 residues. The ends lost 5 bases at V and 4 bases at J; junction bases unmatched: 11. Germline V gene data show CDR1 as KGHSH and CDR2 as LQKENI. In DNA, the CDR3 is TGTGCCAGCTCAGTACTTCAGGGGGCGTTTCCAGATACGCAGTATTTT. Translation: CASSVLQGAFPDTQYF.

The chain recombines TRBV20-1 with TRBJ2-3; weak D call: TRBD2 (6 bases). Germline assignment: CDR1 DFQATT and CDR2 SNEGSKA (reference sequence). The ends were cut back, 3 bases at V and 2 bases at J, with 15 bases in the middle. The CDR3 runs to 15 residues. In DNA form, the CDR3 reads TGCAGTGCTAGTAGGCCCGGCGGGGCCACAGATACGCAGTATTTT. It codes for CSASRPGGATDTQYF.

This sequence joins TRBV4-1 and TRBJ1-2; D ambiguous. The CDR3 contains 13 residues. The V end lost 0 bases, the J end lost 5 bases, and 7 bases lay between the germline ends. Germline values: CDR1 MGHRA, CDR2 YSYEKL. Here the CDR3 reads CASSQDLQYGYTF. CDR3 DNA: TGCGCCAGCAGCCAAGATCTACAGTATGGCTACACCTTC.

The V call is TRBV28, the J call TRBJ1-1; unclear D gene. V dropped 1 base and J dropped 0 bases, with 9 bases sitting between them. Germline loops: CDR1 MDHEN, CDR2 SYDVKM. CDR3 length equals 15 residues. This CDR3 reads CASSLLERMNTEAFF. CDR3 nucleotide sequence: TGTGCCAGCAGTTTATTGGAGAGGATGAACACTGAAGCTTTCTTT.

This clone occurred once. The chain uses TRBV7-2 and TRBJ2-5; D remains unclear. Germline assignment: CDR1 SGHTA and CDR2 FQGNSA. V was pared by 4 bases and J by 4 bases, with 13 bases between. This CDR3 comprises 14 residues. The CDR3 region is CASSYQPGRETQYF. For the CDR3, the DNA is TGTGCCAGCAGCTACCAGCCAGGTAGAGAGACCCAGTACTTC. Complete variable domain (other parts from reference TRBV7-2 and TRBJ2-5): GAGVSQSPSNKVTEKGKDVELRCDPISGHTALYWYRQSLGQGLEFLIYFQGNSAPDKSGLPSDRFSAERTGGSVSTLTIQRTQQEDSAVYLCASSYQPGRETQYFGPGTRLLVL.

The chain recombines TRBV7-3 with TRBJ1-6; TRBD1 matches 11 bases. V shed 2 bases, J shed 10 bases, and the junction held 4 bases outside the gene matches. The CDR3 extends over 15 amino acids. Germline V gene data show CDR1 as SGHTA and CDR2 as FQGTGA. CDR3 sequence reads: CASSLGGQGVSPLHF. The CDR3 DNA follows: TGTGCCAGCAGCTTAGGGGGACAGGGGGTATCACCCCTCCACTTT.

This clone appeared a single time. The rearrangement uses TRBV18 and TRBJ2-7, with 7 bases lining up with TRBD1. Losses at the gene ends were 3 bases for V and 3 bases for J; bases not matched to a gene: 5. Looked up from germline, CDR1 is KGHSH and CDR2 is LQKENI. The CDR3 has 14 amino acids. The CDR3 nucleotides read TGTGCCAGCTCACCGGGAGCAGGGGGCTACGAGCAGTACTTC. It yields the protein CASSPGAGGYEQYF.

The V call is TRBV5-6, the J call TRBJ2-1; D remains ambiguous. CDR1 and CDR2 from the germline V gene are SGHDT and YYEEEE. V was shortened by 0 bases and J by 1 base, with 8 bases between the two germline ends. The CDR3 covers 15 residues. The CDR3 sequence is CASSLAPTSYNEQFF. For the CDR3, the DNA is TGTGCCAGCAGCTTGGCGCCAACTTCCTACAATGAGCAGTTCTTC.

This sequence joins TRBV28 and TRBJ1-1, with 10 bases identical to TRBD1. There are 16 residues in the CDR3. V trimming: 4 bases; J trimming: 3 bases; junction bases outside the gene matches: 8. Germline V CDR1 and CDR2: MDHEN, SYDVKM. In DNA form, the CDR3 reads TGTGCCAGCAGTTCCCTCTACGGGACAGGGGACACTGAAGCTTTCTTT. Translation: CASSSLYGTGDTEAFF.

V and J are TRBV18 and TRBJ2-4, with 7 bases fitting TRBD2. V lost 0 bases to trimming and J lost 8 bases; unmatched junction nucleotides: 7. The CDR3 runs 15 residues. Germline assignment: CDR1 KGHSH and CDR2 LQKENI. The DNA for the CDR3 is TGTGCCAGCTCACCACCGGAGACTAGCTGGGACATTCAGTACTTC. As protein: CASSPPETSWDIQYF.

The rearrangement links TRBV25-1 to TRBJ2-7; 9 nucleotides line up with TRBD1. Trimming cost V 5 bases and J 2 bases; bases outside gene matches: 4. The V gene's germline CDR1 is MGHDK and CDR2 SYGVNS. The CDR3 loop spans 14 amino acids. In nucleotides, the CDR3 is TGTGCCAGCAGTTCCGGGACAGGGCCCTACGAGCAGTACTTC. Translating gives CASSSGTGPYEQYF.

This clone was observed once. The chain carries TRBV28 and TRBJ2-4, with TRBD1 matching 8 bases. The CDR3 length is 15 residues. With 4 bases clipped from V and 8 bases from J, the junction kept 10 bases outside the gene matches. Germline loops: CDR1 MDHEN, CDR2 SYDVKM. The CDR3 here is CASSSPGTGSHIQYF. The CDR3 region has the DNA TGTGCCAGCAGTTCCCCCGGGACAGGATCACACATTCAGTACTTC.

This chain connects TRBV21-1 to TRBJ2-2; TRBD2 is the table's D call and was not checked against the DNA. TRBV21-1 is deemed a pseudogene. The CDR3 has 15 residues. The CDR3 sequence is CASSNGGPGTGELFF. The CDR3 DNA sequence: TGTGCCAGCAGCAACGGAGGGCCGGGCACCGGGGAGCTGTTTTTT.

The chain couples TRBV11-2 to TRBJ1-2; D may be TRBD1 (5 bases). CDR1 and CDR2 from the germline V gene are SGHAT and FQNNGV. V lost 3 bases and J 8 bases, leaving 16 bases between the germline ends. This CDR3 comprises 14 residues. CDR3 sequence (DNA): TGTGCCAGCAGCTTGAGTCTGTGGGGGGAAGGCTACACCTTC. Amino acids: CASSLSLWGEGYTF.